A selection of T cell receptor beta chains follows, all from one sample in a study of glioma-infiltrating T cells after dendritic cell vaccination. Sequencing was performed with immunoSEQ multiplex PCR; in TCRdb, only in-frame clones are kept and a portion is missing. The sample comprises tens of thousands of clones, approximately 85% of which are singletons, and around 9.6% rests with the top ten. The sequencing here drew on blood, taken before dendritic cell vaccination. All receptors come from a human donor with glioblastoma. CDR3s include the opening cysteine and the closing phenylalanine or tryptophan. The D gene is left open where the match is weak. Clone size is given for some rows only: seen once, a few or many times, or a class if the clone is expanded.

DNA: TGTGCCAGCAGCCGCGGACAGAAGGAGGCCGGGGAGCTGTTTTTT
CDR3: CASSRGQKEAGELFF
size: -
D: -
V: TRBV7-9
J: TRBJ2-2

DNA: TGTGCCAGTAGTGTCGGTGGCAATGAGCAGTTCTTC
CDR3: CASSVGGNEQFF
size: once
D: -
V: TRBV19
J: TRBJ2-1

DNA: TGTGCCAGCAGCTTCGGGGGGAAACTGTTTTTT
CDR3: CASSFGGKLFF
size: -
D: -
V: TRBV6-5
J: TRBJ1-4

DNA: TGTGCCTGCTTTTCCGGGACATTGAGGCGAGAGACCCAGTACTTC
CDR3: CACFSGTLRRETQYF
size: -
D: -
V: TRBV28
J: TRBJ2-5

DNA: TGTGCCAGCAGTTGGAGCACAGGAAGGTCGGGAAACACCATATATTTT
CDR3: CASSWSTGRSGNTIYF
size: -
D: -
V: TRBV28
J: TRBJ1-3

DNA: TGTGCCAGCAGCTTGGTTCGGGGGGAGGGTAATTCACCCCTCCACTTT
CDR3: CASSLVRGEGNSPLHF
size: -
D: -
V: TRBV5-4
J: TRBJ1-6

DNA: TGTGCCAGCAGCTTAGCTTCTGGACAGTCGGGCGGCTACACCTTC
CDR3: CASSLASGQSGGYTF
size: few
D: -
V: TRBV7-9
J: TRBJ1-2

DNA: TGTGCCAGCAGCTTAGCTTCTTTGTGGGACAGTCACCAAGAGACCCAGTACTTC
CDR3: CASSLASLWDSHQETQYF
size: -
D: TRBD1
V: TRBV11-2
J: TRBJ2-5

DNA: TGTGCCAGCAGGCGGACAGGGGGGTTGGGAAAAGAGACCCAGTACTTC
CDR3: CASRRTGGLGKETQYF
size: -
D: TRBD1
V: TRBV28
J: TRBJ2-5

DNA: TGTGCCATCAGCTTCAACAGGGATGATGGAAACACCATATATTTT
CDR3: CAISFNRDDGNTIYF
size: few
D: -
V: TRBV10-3
J: TRBJ1-3

DNA: TGTGCCAGCTCACCGCAGGGGCAACGGAGGAACGAGCAGTACTTC
CDR3: CASSPQGQRRNEQYF
size: -
D: -
V: TRBV18
J: TRBJ2-7

DNA: TGCGCCAGCAGCTTGACTCCTCTAGCGGGGGACAGAGATACGCAGTATTTT
CDR3: CASSLTPLAGDRDTQYF
size: -
D: TRBD2
V: TRBV5-1
J: TRBJ2-3

DNA: TGTGCCAGCAGCCAAGATCTCTGGGACAGGGTGTACGAGCAGTACTTC
CDR3: CASSQDLWDRVYEQYF
size: few
D: TRBD1
V: TRBV14
J: TRBJ2-7

DNA: TGTGCCAGCAGCTCCCAGGGCCACACTGAAGCTTTCTTT
CDR3: CASSSQGHTEAFF
size: -
D: -
V: TRBV11-2
J: TRBJ1-1

DNA: TGTGCCTGTAGAGACAGGGTTCTTAAGGAAAAACTGTTTTTT
CDR3: CACRDRVLKEKLFF
size: -
D: TRBD1
V: TRBV30
J: TRBJ1-4

DNA: TGTGCCAGCAGTGAAGGGAGCGGGGGCTATGAGGGAGAGACCCAGTACTTC
CDR3: CASSEGSGGYEGETQYF
size: -
D: TRBD2
V: TRBV2
J: TRBJ2-5

DNA: TGTGCCAGTAGTATAGACTGGTCGGGGGAGCAGTACTTC
CDR3: CASSIDWSGEQYF
size: -
D: -
V: TRBV19
J: TRBJ2-5

DNA: TGCGCCAGCAGCCAAGGGGCAGGGGCCTACGAGCAGTACTTC
CDR3: CASSQGAGAYEQYF
size: once
D: -
V: TRBV4-1
J: TRBJ2-7

DNA: TGTGCCAGCAGTGTCCACAGGTCCTCAACTAATGAAAAACTGTTTTTT
CDR3: CASSVHRSSTNEKLFF
size: -
D: -
V: TRBV2
J: TRBJ1-4

DNA: TGCGCCCCCCGGGGGGTCACCTTC
CDR3: CAPRGVTF
size: -
D: -
V: TRBV5-1
J: TRBJ1-2

DNA: TGTGCCAGCTCACCGGCGGGGGAGGCAGCTTTCTTT
CDR3: CASSPAGEAAFF
size: few
D: -
V: TRBV18
J: TRBJ1-1

DNA: TGTGCCAGCAGCTTTAGTAGCGGCACCCCGTACTTC
CDR3: CASSFSSGTPYF
size: -
D: -
V: TRBV7-2
J: TRBJ2-5

DNA: TGTGCCAGCAGTGGACGGGGGGCAGGGGGCAGGACCGGGGAGCTGTTTTTT
CDR3: CASSGRGAGGRTGELFF
size: -
D: -
V: TRBV2
J: TRBJ2-2

DNA: TGTGCCAGCAGCGTAGGAGGGGGTGGGGTTGAAAAACTGTTTTTT
CDR3: CASSVGGGGVEKLFF
size: -
D: -
V: TRBV9
J: TRBJ1-4

DNA: TGTGCCAGCAGTGAATGGGGCCATCAGGACTATGGCTACACCTTC
CDR3: CASSEWGHQDYGYTF
size: -
D: -
V: TRBV2
J: TRBJ1-2

DNA: TGTGCCAGCAGCTTAGCGCATAAAACAGCCCGCTCCTACGAGCAGTACTTC
CDR3: CASSLAHKTARSYEQYF
size: once
D: -
V: TRBV7-8
J: TRBJ2-7

DNA: TGTGCCAGCAGCTTAGAGGGGAGGGGTGGTAATCAGCCCCAGCATTTT
CDR3: CASSLEGRGGNQPQHF
size: -
D: -
V: TRBV7-2
J: TRBJ1-5

DNA: TGCAGCGTTGGAGCCACAGGGAGGGGTGGCTACACCTTC
CDR3: CSVGATGRGGYTF
size: once
D: -
V: TRBV29-1
J: TRBJ1-2

DNA: TGTGCCAGCTCCCCTCAGGGGGCTTTTGAAAAACTGTTTTTT
CDR3: CASSPQGAFEKLFF
size: -
D: TRBD1
V: TRBV18
J: TRBJ1-4

DNA: TGCGCCAGCAGCCAAGATGGGCAGGTCCGGAAACGGGATCGGGACACTGAAGCTTTCTTT
CDR3: CASSQDGQVRKRDRDTEAFF
size: -
D: -
V: TRBV4-1
J: TRBJ1-1

DNA: TGTGCCAGCCCGAAGGGGACAATCATGAACACTGAAGCTTTCTTT
CDR3: CASPKGTIMNTEAFF
size: -
D: -
V: TRBV6-1
J: TRBJ1-1

DNA: TGTGCCAGCAGCCGGACTCAGCGGATGATCACAGATACGCAGTATTTT
CDR3: CASSRTQRMITDTQYF
size: -
D: -
V: TRBV5-8
J: TRBJ2-3

DNA: TGTGCCGTCCGGCGGGGAGGGACTGAAGCTTTCTTT
CDR3: CAVRRGGTEAFF
size: -
D: -
V: TRBV15
J: TRBJ1-1

DNA: TGCGCCAGCAGCTCCCAGGGAGCGGGGGGCTACGAGCAGTACTTC
CDR3: CASSSQGAGGYEQYF
size: -
D: TRBD2
V: TRBV5-1
J: TRBJ2-7

DNA: TGTGCCAGCAGCCTATTAGCGGGGTTGGTGAATGAGCAGTTCTTC
CDR3: CASSLLAGLVNEQFF
size: -
D: TRBD2
V: TRBV7-9
J: TRBJ2-1

DNA: TGTGCCACCTTGGAGGGGTCTGGGGCCAACGTCCTGACTTTC
CDR3: CATLEGSGANVLTF
size: -
D: -
V: TRBV18
J: TRBJ2-6

DNA: TGTGCCAGCAGTTTATCGCAGGGGGTGAAACTGTTTTTT
CDR3: CASSLSQGVKLFF
size: -
D: TRBD1
V: TRBV27
J: TRBJ1-4

DNA: TGTGCCAGTAGTATCTTACGGGACAGGGCCAACAATGAGCAGTTCTTC
CDR3: CASSILRDRANNEQFF
size: -
D: TRBD1
V: TRBV19
J: TRBJ2-1

DNA: TGTGCAGTGTCGGGGGGGACCACAGATACGCAGTATTTT
CDR3: CAVSGGTTDTQYF
size: once
D: TRBD2
V: TRBV19
J: TRBJ2-3

DNA: TGTGCCAGTAGTCTGTCCACCGGGACTAGCGGGTTTGACGAGCAGTACTTC
CDR3: CASSLSTGTSGFDEQYF
size: -
D: TRBD2
V: TRBV19
J: TRBJ2-7

DNA: TGTGCCAGCAGCTTGAGACTAGCGGGGCCCCTCTACGAGCAGTACTTC
CDR3: CASSLRLAGPLYEQYF
size: -
D: TRBD2
V: TRBV5-6
J: TRBJ2-7

DNA: TGTGCCAGTAGTGACAGTTTGAAGACTGAAGCTTTCTTT
CDR3: CASSDSLKTEAFF
size: -
D: -
V: TRBV19
J: TRBJ1-1

DNA: TGTGCCAGCAGCAATCCTACTATAACAGGGGAAGGATACGAGCAGTACTTC
CDR3: CASSNPTITGEGYEQYF
size: -
D: TRBD1
V: TRBV7-8
J: TRBJ2-7

DNA: TGCAGCGTTGAATTTGGACACCTGAACACTGAAGCTTTCTTT
CDR3: CSVEFGHLNTEAFF
size: -
D: -
V: TRBV29-1
J: TRBJ1-1

DNA: TGTGCCAGCAGTGTGGTAGGACAGGGGGCGGGTGAGCAGTACTTC
CDR3: CASSVVGQGAGEQYF
size: few
D: TRBD1
V: TRBV6-4
J: TRBJ2-7

DNA: TGTGCCAGCTCACAACGGACAGGGAGGTCACACGGCTACACCTTC
CDR3: CASSQRTGRSHGYTF
size: -
D: TRBD1
V: TRBV18
J: TRBJ1-2

DNA: TGTGCCAGCAGCGTCGGGACTAGCGGGGGCGCCGTTGGACAAGAGACCCAGTACTTC
CDR3: CASSVGTSGGAVGQETQYF
size: -
D: TRBD2
V: TRBV9
J: TRBJ2-5

DNA: TGTGCCAGCATCGGGGGGTGGGCCTACAATGAGCAGTTCTTC
CDR3: CASIGGWAYNEQFF
size: -
D: TRBD2
V: TRBV5-8
J: TRBJ2-1

DNA: TGTGCCAGCAGCTTGGCGGCGGGCAGAGGCACTGAAGCTTTCTTT
CDR3: CASSLAAGRGTEAFF
size: -
D: -
V: TRBV5-4
J: TRBJ1-1

DNA: TGTGCCAGCAGCGTAGGGGGTAGCGGGGTAGCCTACGAGCAGTACTTC
CDR3: CASSVGGSGVAYEQYF
size: -
D: TRBD2
V: TRBV9
J: TRBJ2-7